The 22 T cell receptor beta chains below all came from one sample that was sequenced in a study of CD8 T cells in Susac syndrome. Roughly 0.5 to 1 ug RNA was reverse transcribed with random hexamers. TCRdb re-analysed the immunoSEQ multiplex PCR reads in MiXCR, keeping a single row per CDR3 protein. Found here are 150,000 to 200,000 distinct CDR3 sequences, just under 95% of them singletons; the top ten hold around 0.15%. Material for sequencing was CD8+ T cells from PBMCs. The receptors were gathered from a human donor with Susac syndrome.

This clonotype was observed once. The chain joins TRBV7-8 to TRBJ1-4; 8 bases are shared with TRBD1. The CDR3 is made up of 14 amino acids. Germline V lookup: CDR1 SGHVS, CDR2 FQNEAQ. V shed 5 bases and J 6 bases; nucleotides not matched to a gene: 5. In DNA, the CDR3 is TGTGCCAGCAGCCACGGACAGGGCGATGAAAAACTGTTTTTT. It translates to CASSHGQGDEKLFF.

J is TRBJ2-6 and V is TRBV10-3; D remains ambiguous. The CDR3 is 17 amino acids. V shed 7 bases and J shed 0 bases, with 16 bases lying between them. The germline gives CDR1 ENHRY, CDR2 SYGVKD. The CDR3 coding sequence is TGTGCCATCATAGCCTCCGAAGGAAGCTCTGGGGCCAACGTCCTGACTTTC. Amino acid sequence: CAIIASEGSSGANVLTF.

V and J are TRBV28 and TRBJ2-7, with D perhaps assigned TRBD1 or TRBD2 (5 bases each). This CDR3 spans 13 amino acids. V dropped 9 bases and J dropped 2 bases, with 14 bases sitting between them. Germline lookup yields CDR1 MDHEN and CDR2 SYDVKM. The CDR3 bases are TGTGCCAGTAACCGGGACGGAGCCTACGAGCAGTACTTC. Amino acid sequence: CASNRDGAYEQYF. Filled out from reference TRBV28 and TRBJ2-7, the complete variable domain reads DVKVTQSSRYLVKRTGEKVFLECVQDMDHENMFWYRQDPGLGLRLIYFSYDVKMKEKGDIPEGYSVSREKKERFSLILESASTNQTSMYLCASNRDGAYEQYFGPGTRLTVT.

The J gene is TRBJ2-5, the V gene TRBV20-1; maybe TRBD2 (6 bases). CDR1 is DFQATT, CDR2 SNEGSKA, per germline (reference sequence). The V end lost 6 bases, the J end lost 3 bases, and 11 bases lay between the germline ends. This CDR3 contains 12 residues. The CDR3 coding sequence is TGCAGTGCAACGGGACTGGAAGAGACCCAGTACTTC. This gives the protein CSATGLEETQYF.

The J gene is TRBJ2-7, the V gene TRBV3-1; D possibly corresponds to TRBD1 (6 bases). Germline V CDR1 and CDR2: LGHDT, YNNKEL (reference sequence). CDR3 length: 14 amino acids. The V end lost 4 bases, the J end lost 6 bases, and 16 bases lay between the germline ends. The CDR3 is CASSPHGTNPEQYF. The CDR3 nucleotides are TGTGCCAGCAGCCCACACGGGACAAACCCCGAGCAGTACTTC.

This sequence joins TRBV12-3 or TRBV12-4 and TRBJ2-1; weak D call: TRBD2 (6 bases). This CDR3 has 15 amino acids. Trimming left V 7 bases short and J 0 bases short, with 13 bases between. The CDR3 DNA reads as TGTGCCAGCACCCACCCCGGGAGCTCCTACAATGAGCAGTTCTTC. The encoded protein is CASTHPGSSYNEQFF.

The chain's CDR3 is CASSSVGSPYNEQFF. The CDR3 region has the DNA TGTGCCAGCAGCTCTGTAGGGTCCCCATACAATGAGCAGTTCTTC. The chain uses TRBV5-6 and TRBJ2-1; D gene ambiguous. V shed 3 bases and J shed 4 bases, with 14 bases lying between them. The V gene's germline CDR1 is SGHDT and CDR2 YYEEEE. The CDR3 is made up of 15 amino acids.

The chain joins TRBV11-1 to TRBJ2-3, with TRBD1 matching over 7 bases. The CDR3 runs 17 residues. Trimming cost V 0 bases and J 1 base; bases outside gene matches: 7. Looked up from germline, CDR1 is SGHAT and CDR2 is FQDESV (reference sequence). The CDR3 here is CASSLARRGHGTDTQYF. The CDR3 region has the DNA TGTGCCAGCAGCTTAGCGCGTAGGGGGCATGGCACAGATACGCAGTATTTT. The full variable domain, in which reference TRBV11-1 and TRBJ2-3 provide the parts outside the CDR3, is EAEVAQSPRYKITEKSQAVAFWCDPISGHATLYWYRQILGQGPELLVQFQDESVVDDSQLPKDRFSAERLKGVDSTLKIQPAELGDSAMYLCASSLARRGHGTDTQYFGPGTRLTVL.

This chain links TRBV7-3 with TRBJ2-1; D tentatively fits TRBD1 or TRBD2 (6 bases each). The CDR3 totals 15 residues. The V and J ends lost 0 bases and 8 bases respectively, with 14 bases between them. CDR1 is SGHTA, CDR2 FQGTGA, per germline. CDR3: CASSLTGGGPDEQFF. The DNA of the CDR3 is TGTGCCAGCAGCTTAACCGGTGGGGGGCCGGATGAGCAGTTCTTC.

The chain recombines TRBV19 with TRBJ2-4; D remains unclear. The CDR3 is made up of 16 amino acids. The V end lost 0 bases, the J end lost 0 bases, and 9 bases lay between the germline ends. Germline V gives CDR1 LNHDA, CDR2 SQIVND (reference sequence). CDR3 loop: CASSIDSSLAKNIQYF. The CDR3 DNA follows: TGTGCCAGTAGTATAGATTCTAGTCTAGCCAAAAACATTCAGTACTTC.

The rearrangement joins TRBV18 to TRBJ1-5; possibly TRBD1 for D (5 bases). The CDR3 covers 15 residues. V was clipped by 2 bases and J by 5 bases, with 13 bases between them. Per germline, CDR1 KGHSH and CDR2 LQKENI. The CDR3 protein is CASSPWGTYDQPQHF. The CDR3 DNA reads TGTGCCAGCTCACCATGGGGGACGTATGATCAGCCCCAGCATTTT. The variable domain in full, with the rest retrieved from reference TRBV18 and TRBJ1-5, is NAGVMQNPRHLVRRRGQEARLRCSPMKGHSHVYWYRQLPEEGLKFMVYLQKENIIDESGMPKERFSAEFPKEGPSILRIQQVVRGDSAAYFCASSPWGTYDQPQHFGDGTRLSIL.

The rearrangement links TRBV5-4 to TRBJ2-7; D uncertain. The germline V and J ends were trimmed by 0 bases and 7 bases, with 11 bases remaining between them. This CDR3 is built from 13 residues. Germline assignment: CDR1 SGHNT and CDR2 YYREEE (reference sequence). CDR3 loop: CASSLVDGEEQYF. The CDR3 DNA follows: TGTGCCAGCAGCTTGGTCGATGGTGAGGAGCAGTACTTC.

The CDR3: CSARRTGVRVSYTF. CDR3 in DNA: TGCAGTGCCCGACGGACAGGAGTAAGAGTCAGCTACACCTTC. The rearrangement links TRBV20-1 to TRBJ1-2; 7 nucleotides line up with TRBD1. This CDR3 region has 14 residues. V dropped 6 bases and J dropped 9; count of bases not matched to a gene: 16. Germline V CDR1 and CDR2: DFQATT, SNEGSKA (reference sequence).

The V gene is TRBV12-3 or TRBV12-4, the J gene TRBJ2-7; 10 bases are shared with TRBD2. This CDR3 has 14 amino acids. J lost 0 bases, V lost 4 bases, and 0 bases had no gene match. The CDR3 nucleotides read TGTGCCAGCAGTTCTAGCGGGAGCTCCTACGAGCAGTACTTC. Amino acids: CASSSSGSSYEQYF.

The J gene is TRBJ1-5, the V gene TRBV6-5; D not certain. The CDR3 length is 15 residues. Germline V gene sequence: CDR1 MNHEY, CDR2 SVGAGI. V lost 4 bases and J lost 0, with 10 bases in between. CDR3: CASSLNRNSNQPQHF. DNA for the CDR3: TGTGCCAGCAGTTTAAACAGAAATAGCAATCAGCCCCAGCATTTT.

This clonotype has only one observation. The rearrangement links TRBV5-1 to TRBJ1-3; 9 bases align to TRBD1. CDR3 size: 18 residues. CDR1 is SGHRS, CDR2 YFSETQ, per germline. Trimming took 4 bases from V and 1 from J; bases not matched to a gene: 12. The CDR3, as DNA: TGCGCCAGCAGCCCCCCGATATCGGGACAGGGTTCTGGAAACACCATATATTTT. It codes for CASSPPISGQGSGNTIYF.

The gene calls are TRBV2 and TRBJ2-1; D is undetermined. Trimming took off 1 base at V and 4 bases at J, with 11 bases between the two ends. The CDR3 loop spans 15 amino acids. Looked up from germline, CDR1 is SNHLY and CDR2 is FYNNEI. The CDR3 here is CASSEGQIPYNEQFF. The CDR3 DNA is TGTGCCAGCAGTGAAGGGCAGATACCTTACAATGAGCAGTTCTTC.

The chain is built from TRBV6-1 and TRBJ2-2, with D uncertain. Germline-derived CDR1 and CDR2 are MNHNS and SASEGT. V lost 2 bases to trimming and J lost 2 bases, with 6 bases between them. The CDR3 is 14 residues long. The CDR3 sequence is CASSEMDNTGELFF. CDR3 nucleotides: TGTGCCAGCAGTGAAATGGACAACACCGGGGAGCTGTTTTTT.

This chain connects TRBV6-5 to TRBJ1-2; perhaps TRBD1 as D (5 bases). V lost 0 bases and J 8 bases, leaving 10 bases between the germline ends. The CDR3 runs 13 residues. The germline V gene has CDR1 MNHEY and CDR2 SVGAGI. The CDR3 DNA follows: TGTGCCAGCAGTTACTCGGCAGGGTGGGGCTACACCTTC. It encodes CASSYSAGWGYTF.

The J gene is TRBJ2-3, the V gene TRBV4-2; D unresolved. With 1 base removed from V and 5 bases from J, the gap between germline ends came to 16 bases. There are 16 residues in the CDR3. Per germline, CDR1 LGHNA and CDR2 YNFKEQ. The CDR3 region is CASSQVVGWEEDTQYF. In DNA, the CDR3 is TGTGCCAGCAGCCAAGTAGTTGGGTGGGAAGAAGATACGCAGTATTTT.

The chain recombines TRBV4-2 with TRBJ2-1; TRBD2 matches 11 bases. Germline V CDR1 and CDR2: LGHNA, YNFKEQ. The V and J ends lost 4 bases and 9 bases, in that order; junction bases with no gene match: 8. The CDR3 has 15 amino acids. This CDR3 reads CASSLAGGPEVEQFF. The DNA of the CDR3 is TGTGCCAGCAGCCTAGCGGGAGGGCCTGAAGTTGAGCAGTTCTTC.

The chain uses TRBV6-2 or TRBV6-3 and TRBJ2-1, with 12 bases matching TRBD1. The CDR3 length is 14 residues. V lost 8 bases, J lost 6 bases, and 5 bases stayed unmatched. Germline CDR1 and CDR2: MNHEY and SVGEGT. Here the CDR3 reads CASSRDRGLNEQFF. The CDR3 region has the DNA TGTGCCAGCTCGAGGGACAGGGGGCTCAATGAGCAGTTCTTC.